This is a list of T cell receptor beta chains from one sample in a study of blood T cell repertoires in COVID-19. Measured with immunoSEQ multiplex PCR; TCRdb has only the in-frame clones, and not every one. This table holds 140,000 or so clones, around 82% found once. The source material was peripheral blood. The receptors shown here come from a woman between 45 and 60 years old with acute or convalescent COVID-19. The CDR3 runs from the conserved cysteine through the conserved F or W. D genes are given only for firm matches. The size entry is marked missing in some rows and otherwise reads once, few, many or a size class.

clone_size | d_call | j_call | v_call | cdr3_nt | cdr3_aa
- | - | TRBJ1-2 | TRBV19 | TGTGCCAGTAGTACTACGCACTCCGGGACAAACCACGATGGCTACACCTTC | CASSTTHSGTNHDGYTF
- | TRBD1 | TRBJ1-4 | TRBV2 | TGTGCCAGCAGTGCTGACAGGGGCACTAATGAAAAACTGTTTTTT | CASSADRGTNEKLFF
few | - | TRBJ2-2 | TRBV27 | TGTGCCAGCAGTTTCCACGGGGGTGGCGGGGAGCTGTTTTTT | CASSFHGGGGELFF
- | TRBD1 | TRBJ1-3 | TRBV25-1 | TGTGCCAGCACCGACCTTACAGGGGATGGAAACACCATATATTTT | CASTDLTGDGNTIYF
few | TRBD1 | TRBJ1-1 | TRBV5-1 | TGCGCCAGCAGCATCGGGACAGGGGATAGTGGTGAAGCTTTCTTT | CASSIGTGDSGEAFF
- | - | TRBJ1-1 | TRBV5-1 | TGCGCCAGCAGCGACGATGGGCCGAGCACTGAAGCTTTCTTT | CASSDDGPSTEAFF
- | - | TRBJ1-6 | TRBV7-9 | TGTGCCAGCAGCTTTTCGGGGAAATCCCTCCACTTT | CASSFSGKSLHF
- | - | TRBJ2-7 | TRBV27 | TGTGCCAGCAGTTCAATTAGCGACAGGAGCTACGAGCAGTACTTC | CASSSISDRSYEQYF
once | TRBD2 | TRBJ2-3 | TRBV7-2 | TGTGCCAGCAGCTTGGCGGGGGAGAGCACAGATACGCAGTATTTT | CASSLAGESTDTQYF
- | TRBD2 | TRBJ2-4 | TRBV25-1 | TGTGCCAGCAGTGAATTGGTAGCGGGGGGGCTCGAAAACATTCAGTACTTC | CASSELVAGGLENIQYF
- | TRBD2 | TRBJ2-6 | TRBV6-8 | TGTGCCATTCACACCGGACTAGCGGGGGGTCCCAAGAGCTCTGGGGCCAACGTCCTGACTTTC | CAIHTGLAGGPKSSGANVLTF
- | - | TRBJ2-7 | TRBV12-3/TRBV12-4 | TGTGCCAGCAGTTTACGGGGAACCTACGAGCAGTACTTC | CASSLRGTYEQYF
- | TRBD1 | TRBJ2-2 | TRBV6-6 | TGTGCCAGCAGCGACAGGGGGCAAGGCGGGGAGCTGTTTTTT | CASSDRGQGGELFF
few | - | TRBJ2-1 | TRBV29-1 | TGCAGCGTTGGGTTAGACGGGTACAATGAGCAGTTCTTC | CSVGLDGYNEQFF
- | - | TRBJ1-1 | TRBV19 | TGTGCCAGTAGTACGTGGGAGGGAAGGAACACTGAAGCTTTCTTT | CASSTWEGRNTEAFF
- | TRBD1 | TRBJ2-7 | TRBV4-3 | TGCGCCAGCAGCACCGGGACAGGGACCTACGAGCAGTACTTC | CASSTGTGTYEQYF
- | TRBD1 | TRBJ1-4 | TRBV4-3 | TGCGCCAGCAGCCAAGTGAGGGGGCAGGGAAAACTGTTTTTT | CASSQVRGQGKLFF
few | - | TRBJ1-2 | TRBV2 | TGTGCCAGCATAGGAGGGATCTATGGCTACACCTTC | CASIGGIYGYTF
- | - | TRBJ2-3 | TRBV19 | TGTGCCAGTAGTATTGCGGCTGGAACAGATACGCAGTATTTT | CASSIAAGTDTQYF
- | - | TRBJ2-3 | TRBV7-6 | TGTGCCAGCAGCTTAATTGGTCAGGGCACAGATACGCAGTATTTT | CASSLIGQGTDTQYF
- | TRBD1 | TRBJ1-2 | TRBV18 | TGTGCCAGCTCACCCTGGGACAGGGGTGAATTTAACTATGGCTACACCTTC | CASSPWDRGEFNYGYTF
- | - | TRBJ1-1 | TRBV5-1 | TGCGCCAGCAGCTTGGCCGCTACAGGTAGGAACACTGAAGCTTTCTTT | CASSLAATGRNTEAFF
- | TRBD1 | TRBJ2-7 | TRBV18 | TGTGCCAGCTCACCATCCCAGGACAGGGGGCTCGAGCAGTACTTC | CASSPSQDRGLEQYF
- | TRBD1 | TRBJ1-1 | TRBV11-2 | TGTGCCAGCAGCTCAACAGGGGCTAACACTGAAGCTTTCTTT | CASSSTGANTEAFF
once | TRBD1 | TRBJ1-6 | TRBV4-2 | TGTGCCAGCAGCCAAGATCTAGGACAGGGGGCGCGACCCCTCCACTTT | CASSQDLGQGARPLHF